The 5 T cell receptor beta chains in this list originate from one sample, sequenced in a study of blood T cell repertoires in COVID-19. TCRdb's table, derived via immunoSEQ multiplex PCR, lists solely in-frame clones and lacks some. The sample gives approximately 28,000 clones, around nine tenths of which show up once; approximately 5% is in the top ten. The sample was peripheral blood. Receptor source: a human donor in a cohort sampled during active COVID-19.

CDR3 loop: CASSQNGFFGGDTQYF. The CDR3 DNA follows: TGTGCCAGTAGCCAAAACGGATTTTTCGGGGGGGATACGCAGTATTTT. The rearrangement uses TRBV19 and TRBJ2-3, with TRBD2 matching 7 bases. The CDR3 extends over 16 amino acids. Per germline, CDR1 LNHDA and CDR2 SQIVND (reference sequence). J lost 6 bases, V lost 6 bases, and 15 bases had no gene match.

The chain combines TRBV28 with TRBJ1-1; D ambiguous. Germline V gene sequence: CDR1 MDHEN, CDR2 SYDVKM. The ends were cut back, 5 bases at V and 1 base at J, with 11 bases in the middle. The CDR3 runs to 14 residues. The CDR3 loop reads CASSASGWNTEAFF. In nucleotides, the CDR3 is TGTGCCAGCAGTGCCAGCGGTTGGAACACTGAAGCTTTCTTT.

The gene calls are TRBV6-6 and TRBJ1-3, with 7 bases identical to TRBD1. The CDR3 sequence is 15 residues long. In germline, CDR1 is MNHNY, CDR2 SVGAGI (reference sequence). J was trimmed by 2 bases and V by 5 bases; bases with no gene match: 6. CDR3 sequence reads: CASSVGGAPGNTIYF. CDR3 nucleotides: TGTGCCAGCAGTGTAGGGGGCGCCCCTGGAAACACCATATATTTT.

The chain couples TRBV5-1 to TRBJ1-3; the D gene is possibly TRBD1 (5 bases). CDR3 length equals 15 residues. V lost 0 bases, J lost 8 bases, and 15 bases lay in between. From germline, CDR1 is SGHRS and CDR2 YFSETQ. For the CDR3, the DNA is TGCGCCAGCAGCTTGGATGTCCAGGGAAAGGACACCATATATTTT. The encoded protein is CASSLDVQGKDTIYF.

The chain employs TRBV24-1 and TRBJ2-5, with TRBD1 matching over 9 bases. The CDR3 runs to 17 residues. Germline trimming cut 1 base from V and 4 bases from J; bases unmatched to any gene: 9. The germline V gene has CDR1 KGHDR and CDR2 SFDVKD. This CDR3 is CATSDFLSGTGIETQYF. CDR3 sequence (DNA): TGTGCCACCAGTGATTTTTTAAGTGGGACAGGGATAGAGACCCAGTACTTC.